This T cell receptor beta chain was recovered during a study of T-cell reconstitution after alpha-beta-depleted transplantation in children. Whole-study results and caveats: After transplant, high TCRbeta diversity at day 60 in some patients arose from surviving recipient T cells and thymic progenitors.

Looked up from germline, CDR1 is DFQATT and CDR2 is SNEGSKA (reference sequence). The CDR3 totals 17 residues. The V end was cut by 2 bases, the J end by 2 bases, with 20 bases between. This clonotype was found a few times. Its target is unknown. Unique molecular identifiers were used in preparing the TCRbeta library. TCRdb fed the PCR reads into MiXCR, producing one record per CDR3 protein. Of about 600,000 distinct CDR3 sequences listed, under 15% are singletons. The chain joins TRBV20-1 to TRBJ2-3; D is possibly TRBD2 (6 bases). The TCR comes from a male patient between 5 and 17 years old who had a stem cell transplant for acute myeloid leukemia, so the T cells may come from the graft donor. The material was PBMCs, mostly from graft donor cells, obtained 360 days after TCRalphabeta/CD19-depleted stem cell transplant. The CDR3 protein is CSARFSGRSLITDTQYF. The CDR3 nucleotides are TGCAGTGCTAGATTCTCCGGGAGATCTCTTATCACAGATACGCAGTATTTT.